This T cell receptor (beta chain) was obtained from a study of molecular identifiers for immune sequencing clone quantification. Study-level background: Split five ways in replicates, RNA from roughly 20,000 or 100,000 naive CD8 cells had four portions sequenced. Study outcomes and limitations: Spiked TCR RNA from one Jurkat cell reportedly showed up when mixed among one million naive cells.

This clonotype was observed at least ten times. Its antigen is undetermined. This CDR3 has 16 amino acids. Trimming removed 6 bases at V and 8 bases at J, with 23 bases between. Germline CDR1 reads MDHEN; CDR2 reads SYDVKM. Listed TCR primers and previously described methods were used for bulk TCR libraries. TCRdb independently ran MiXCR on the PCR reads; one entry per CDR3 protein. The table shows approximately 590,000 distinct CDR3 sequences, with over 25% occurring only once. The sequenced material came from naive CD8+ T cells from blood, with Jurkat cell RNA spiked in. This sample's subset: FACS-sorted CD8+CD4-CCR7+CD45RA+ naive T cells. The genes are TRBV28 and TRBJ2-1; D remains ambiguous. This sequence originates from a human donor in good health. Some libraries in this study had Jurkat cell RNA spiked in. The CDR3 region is CASSSPKQDATDEQFF. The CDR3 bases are TGTGCCAGCAGCTCCCCGAAGCAGGATGCGACCGATGAGCAGTTCTTC.